The 24 T cell receptor beta chains below come from one sample, sequenced in a study of cytotoxic CD8 clonotypes in ibrutinib-treated CLL. TCRdb's copy holds only in-frame clones and misses some; the assay was immunoSEQ multiplex PCR. The data show nearly 300,000 clones, with more than 70% seen just once and about 6% held by the top ten. The specimen comprised PBMCs, sampled at disease progression, from a patient treated with ibrutinib. The receptors were sampled from a human donor with chronic lymphocytic leukemia.

V and J are TRBV5-4 and TRBJ2-3; a possible D gene is TRBD2 (5 bases). The CDR3 is 14 amino acids. V lost 0 bases to trimming and J lost 6 bases, with 11 bases between them. CDR1 is SGHNT, CDR2 YYREEE, per germline (reference sequence). The CDR3 protein is CASSLGAGGDTQYF. In DNA, the CDR3 is TGTGCCAGCAGCTTGGGGGCCGGCGGGGATACGCAGTATTTT.

This chain uses TRBV2 with TRBJ1-1; TRBD1 matches at 9 bases. Per the germline V gene, CDR1 is SNHLY and CDR2 is FYNNEI. Trimming removed 4 bases from V and 3 bases from J; junction bases left unmatched: 12. The CDR3 totals 17 residues. This chain's CDR3 is CASSGELGTGLDTEAFF. The CDR3 DNA sequence: TGTGCCAGCAGTGGCGAGCTCGGGACAGGGTTGGACACTGAAGCTTTCTTT. Filled out from reference TRBV2 and TRBJ1-1, the complete variable domain reads EPEVTQTPSHQVTQMGQEVILRCVPISNHLYFYWYRQILGQKVEFLVSFYNNEISEKSEIFDDQFSVERPDGSNFTLKIRSTKLEDSAMYFCASSGELGTGLDTEAFFGQGTRLTVV.

The CDR3 region is CASSSPWSGDYNEQFF. CDR3 DNA sequence: TGTGCCAGCAGTTCCCCATGGAGCGGGGATTACAATGAGCAGTTCTTC. The chain is built from TRBV6-5 and TRBJ2-1; 7 bases are shared with TRBD2. This CDR3 comprises 16 residues. After removal of 4 bases from V and 4 bases from J, the junction contained 10 bases not matched to a gene. CDR1 is MNHEY, CDR2 SVGAGI, per germline.

This chain joins TRBV18 and TRBJ1-3; maybe TRBD1 (6 bases). Germline-derived CDR1 and CDR2 are KGHSH and LQKENI. Trimming took off 4 bases at V and 0 bases at J, with 16 bases between the two ends. There are 17 residues in the CDR3. CDR3 bases: TGTGCCAGCTCACTGCGGACAGTAACCAGCTCTGGAAACACCATATATTTT. Amino acid sequence: CASSLRTVTSSGNTIYF.

This clone was recorded only once. V usage is TRBV7-3 and J usage is TRBJ1-5, with TRBD1 matching over 9 bases. After removal of 5 bases from V and 6 bases from J, the junction contained 8 bases not matched to a gene. The germline CDR1 and CDR2 sequences are SGHTA and FQGTGA. The CDR3 consists of 15 residues. The CDR3 bases are TGTGCCAGCAGCCCCCCCGGGACAGGGAGTCAGCCCCAGCATTTT. Amino acids: CASSPPGTGSQPQHF.

This clone occurred a few times. The J gene is TRBJ1-4, the V gene TRBV18; D is unclear. The ends were cut back, 4 bases at V and 0 bases at J, with 12 bases in the middle. Germline V CDR1 and CDR2: KGHSH, LQKENI. The CDR3 consists of 16 residues. The CDR3 reads CASSLRRTATNEKLFF. CDR3 coding DNA: TGTGCCAGCTCACTCCGTAGGACGGCAACTAATGAAAAACTGTTTTTT.

A few counts support this clone. The rearrangement joins TRBV28 to TRBJ2-5, with no clear D. V was clipped by 3 bases and J by 3 bases, with 11 bases between them. The CDR3 has 14 residues. Germline loops: CDR1 MDHEN, CDR2 SYDVKM. Written as DNA, the CDR3 is TGTGCCAGCAGTTTTCTTGGGCAGAAAGAGACCCAGTACTTC. It codes for CASSFLGQKETQYF.

V usage is TRBV28 and J usage is TRBJ2-3; D is uncertain. Germline loops: CDR1 MDHEN, CDR2 SYDVKM. With 1 base removed from V and 8 bases from J, the gap between germline ends came to 7 bases. The CDR3 has 12 amino acids. CDR3 nucleotide sequence: TGTGCCAGCAGTTTATTTGTAGGTACGCAGTATTTT. Translated: CASSLFVGTQYF.

V is TRBV4-1 and J is TRBJ1-2, with no clear D. CDR1 and CDR2 (germline): MGHRA, YSYEKL. Between the trimmed V and J ends, which lost 2 bases and 4 bases, there was a span of 11 bases. This CDR3 is built from 14 residues. CDR3 DNA: TGCGCCAGCAGCCAAAGCACGGGATCCTATGGCTACACCTTC. This codes for CASSQSTGSYGYTF.

The table lists this clone with many counts. This chain links TRBV20-1 with TRBJ1-2; no definite D call. The CDR3 loop spans 11 amino acids. V was shortened by 0 bases and J by 10 bases, with 9 bases between the two germline ends. Germline values: CDR1 DFQATT, CDR2 SNEGSKA (reference sequence). CDR3 coding DNA: TGCAGTGCTAGAGATAACTCTTTCTACACCTTC. Translated: CSARDNSFYTF.

To note about this clone: Other DNA sequences from this sample encode an identical CDR3 as well. The V call is TRBV11-3, the J call TRBJ1-1; TRBD1 matches 7 bases. CDR3 length: 14 residues. The trim removed 1 base at V and 5 bases at J, leaving 4 bases unmatched. CDR1 is SGHNT, CDR2 YENEEA, per germline. CDR3 bases: TGTGCCAGCAGCTTAGGACAGGGTTCGACTGAAGCTTTCTTT. Its translation: CASSLGQGSTEAFF.

The CDR3 DNA reads as TGTGCCAGCAGCTTGGACAGGGGAGGCACAGATACGCAGTATTTT. Translating gives CASSLDRGGTDTQYF. J is TRBJ2-3 and V is TRBV5-4; 7 nucleotides align to TRBD1. This CDR3 is built from 15 residues. CDR1 is SGHNT and CDR2 is YYREEE in the germline V gene (reference sequence). Germline trimming cut 0 bases from V and 1 base from J; bases unmatched to any gene: 2.

The chain is built from TRBV4-2 and TRBJ1-1, with D perhaps matching TRBD1 (5 bases). The CDR3 has 14 amino acids. Per germline, CDR1 LGHNA and CDR2 YNFKEQ. The germline V and J ends were trimmed by 3 bases and 5 bases, with 13 bases remaining between them. The CDR3 loop is CASSQERGWTEAFF. CDR3 bases: TGTGCCAGCAGCCAGGAAAGGGGATGGACTGAAGCTTTCTTT.

The chain links TRBV7-8 to TRBJ1-5; D may be TRBD1 (6 bases). The CDR3 totals 13 residues. The V gene's germline CDR1 is SGHVS and CDR2 FQNEAQ. V was shortened by 2 bases and J by 6 bases, with 8 bases between the two germline ends. CDR3 amino acids: CASSLRGIQPQHF. The CDR3 region has the DNA TGTGCCAGCAGCTTAAGGGGGATTCAGCCCCAGCATTTT.

J is TRBJ2-3 and V is TRBV6-5; 7 bases are shared with TRBD2. Per germline, CDR1 MNHEY and CDR2 SVGAGI. V gave up 7 bases and J gave up 7 bases; unmatched junction bases: 5. The CDR3 is 12 amino acids. CDR3 coding DNA: TGTGCCAGCAAGGCTAGCGGTAATACGCAGTATTTT. This codes for CASKASGNTQYF.

This CDR3 reads CASSPPGVGYTF. The CDR3 DNA sequence: TGTGCCAGCAGTCCCCCAGGGGTCGGCTACACCTTC. The chain employs TRBV28 and TRBJ1-2; weak D call: TRBD1 (6 bases). Trimming pared 5 bases from V and 8 bases from J, leaving 12 bases between. This CDR3 is 12 amino acids long. CDR1 is MDHEN, CDR2 SYDVKM, per germline.

The rearrangement joins TRBV6-5 to TRBJ2-5; 9 bases align to TRBD1. CDR3 length: 15 amino acids. The germline V gene has CDR1 MNHEY and CDR2 SVGAGI. V shed 6 bases, J shed 4 bases, and the junction held 9 bases outside the gene matches. The CDR3 DNA reads as TGTGCCAGCAGCCGGGGACAGGGATGGGCAGAGACCCAGTACTTC. It codes for CASSRGQGWAETQYF.

This chain joins TRBV5-1 and TRBJ2-7; D call uncertain. V shed 0 bases and J shed 6 bases, with 13 bases lying between them. The germline V gene encodes CDR1 SGHRS and CDR2 YFSETQ. The CDR3 is 14 residues long. The CDR3 DNA reads as TGCGCCAGCAGCTTGGCCGTGGGTCTGGCCGAGCAGTACTTC. Encoded protein: CASSLAVGLAEQYF.

This clone came up once. V and J are TRBV19 and TRBJ2-2, with 8 bases that match TRBD1. Germline V gene lookup returns CDR1 LNHDA and CDR2 SQIVND (reference sequence). Trimming removed 7 bases from V and 8 bases from J; junction bases left unmatched: 9. This CDR3 is built from 14 residues. In DNA form, the CDR3 reads TGTGCCAGTAAAATCTCCAGGGGGCAGGGGGAGCTGTTTTTT. Translation gives CASKISRGQGELFF.

The CDR3 loop reads CASSEYMGQGTDTQYF. The CDR3 bases are TGTGCCAGCAGTGAATATATGGGACAGGGCACAGATACGCAGTATTTT. V is TRBV25-1 and J is TRBJ2-3, with 8 bases fitting TRBD1. The CDR3 sequence is 16 residues long. V was clipped by 0 bases and J by 1 base; unmatched bases: 3. Germline values: CDR1 MGHDK, CDR2 SYGVNS.

The chain uses TRBV5-4 and TRBJ1-4; the D is unclear. CDR1 SGHNT and CDR2 YYREEE come from the germline V gene (reference sequence). There are 18 residues in the CDR3. Deletions cut 2 bases from V and 7 bases from J, with 24 bases between. The CDR3 DNA is TGTGCCAGCAGCTTAAAAGGCCGCGCTACTCCATTCGGTGAAAAACTGTTTTTT. Protein: CASSLKGRATPFGEKLFF.

The chain uses TRBV2 and TRBJ1-2, with D uncertain. CDR3 length: 12 amino acids. Germline V gives CDR1 SNHLY, CDR2 FYNNEI. The ends were cut back, 3 bases at V and 6 bases at J, with 8 bases in the middle. The CDR3 DNA is TGTGCCAGCAGTGATCGCATACATGGCTACACCTTC. It yields the protein CASSDRIHGYTF.

This clone has more than one count but fewer than ten. This sequence joins TRBV27 and TRBJ1-2, with 9 nucleotides matching TRBD1. The trim removed 6 bases at V and 6 bases at J, leaving 11 bases unmatched. CDR1 and CDR2 from the germline V gene are MNHEY and SMNVEV (reference sequence). This CDR3 region has 15 residues. The CDR3 DNA sequence: TGTGCCAGCAGCAGGACAGGGGCTGGCAGAGATGGCTACACCTTC. As protein: CASSRTGAGRDGYTF.

The chain has TRBV27 and TRBJ1-1; 7 positions agree with TRBD1. Germline values: CDR1 MNHEY, CDR2 SMNVEV (reference sequence). The length of the CDR3 is 14 residues. J was trimmed by 3 bases and V by 6 bases; bases with no gene match: 7. The CDR3 sequence: CASSYRGGDTEAFF. CDR3 sequence (DNA): TGTGCCAGCAGCTACAGGGGAGGGGACACTGAAGCTTTCTTT.